The 8 T cell receptor beta chains below all came from one sample that was sequenced in a study of identical twins. TCRdb reprocessed the 5' RACE reads with MiXCR, giving one entry per CDR3 protein. The sample includes approximately 20,000 distinct CDR3 sequences, around 70% of them seen just once. Sequencing used memory (CD45RO+) T cells sorted from blood. The receptor source for this set is a young woman in good health. This table probably holds off-target reads from a library built for another chain.

This clonotype was counted between two and nine times. The chain employs TRBV18 and TRBJ2-7; D is uncertain. Germline V lookup: CDR1 KGHSH, CDR2 LQKENI. The length of the CDR3 is 13 residues. Trimming took 2 bases from V and 3 from J, leaving 8 bases between them. The CDR3 region is CASSPGTNYEQYF. CDR3 bases: TGTGCCAGCTCACCAGGCACCAACTACGAGCAGTACTTC.

The chain uses TRBV19 and TRBJ2-2, with 10 bases aligning to TRBD2. Germline V CDR1 and CDR2: LNHDA, SQIVND (reference sequence). V was clipped by 4 bases and J by 4 bases; unmatched bases: 6. The CDR3 is made up of 16 amino acids. The DNA of the CDR3 is TGTGCCAGTAGTACAGCGGGAGGGATCGGCACCGGGGAGCTGTTTTTT. This translates into CASSTAGGIGTGELFF. The full variable domain, with the rest looked up from reference TRBV19 and TRBJ2-2, is DGGITQSPKYLFRKEGQNVTLSCEQNLNHDAMYWYRQDPGQGLRLIYYSQIVNDFQKGDIAEGYSVSREKKESFPLTVTSAQKNPTAFYLCASSTAGGIGTGELFFGEGSRLTVL.

This rearrangement joins TRBV5-1 to TRBJ2-5, with 7 bases identical to TRBD1. V shed 6 bases, J shed 2 bases, and the junction held 7 bases outside the gene matches. Germline V CDR1 and CDR2: SGHRS, YFSETQ. The CDR3 is 14 residues long. CDR3 nucleotides: TGCGCCAGCATGAGTAAGGGACAGCAAGAGACCCAGTACTTC. Its translation is CASMSKGQQETQYF.

The rearrangement uses TRBV6-2 or TRBV6-3 and TRBJ2-1; perhaps D is TRBD1 or TRBD2 (5 bases each). Trimming removed 2 bases at V and 0 bases at J, with 17 bases between. The germline V gene encodes CDR1 MNHEY and CDR2 SVGEGT. The CDR3 totals 18 residues. The CDR3 DNA follows: TGTGCCAGCAGTTACGTTTCGGGCCGGGACCTCTCCTACAATGAGCAGTTCTTC. Residues: CASSYVSGRDLSYNEQFF.

This rearrangement joins TRBV7-2 to TRBJ2-1; D uncertain. Germline CDR1 is SGHTA and CDR2 is FQGNSA. V lost 6 bases and J 1 base, leaving 13 bases between the germline ends. The CDR3 has 15 residues. As DNA, the CDR3 is TGTGCCAGCAGTAGGTCGGCAGTTTCCTACAATGAGCAGTTCTTC. It yields the protein CASSRSAVSYNEQFF.

This clonotype has only a few counts. Here the CDR3 DNA reads TGTGCCAGCAGCTTAGCGGGGGGTCTCTCCTACGAGCAGTACTTC. Translation: CASSLAGGLSYEQYF. The chain combines TRBV7-2 with TRBJ2-7, with a tentative D call TRBD2 (6 bases). Trimming left V 0 bases short and J 0 bases short, with 9 bases between. The CDR3 runs to 15 residues. CDR1 is SGHTA, CDR2 FQGNSA, per germline.

The chain employs TRBV6-1 and TRBJ1-2; D is undetermined. Germline CDR1 reads MNHNS; CDR2 reads SASEGT. This CDR3 comprises 13 residues. V was pared by 6 bases and J by 4 bases, with 12 bases between. DNA for the CDR3: TGTGCCAGCAGCTCGTGGGGTGTCTATGGCTACACCTTC. It is translated as CASSSWGVYGYTF.

The chain employs TRBV18 and TRBJ2-7; D is unresolved. V lost 4 bases to trimming and J lost 5 bases, with 9 bases between them. The length of the CDR3 is 12 residues. Germline V CDR1 and CDR2: KGHSH, LQKENI. This chain's CDR3 is CASSRPGDEQYF. The DNA of the CDR3 is TGTGCCAGCTCACGACCTGGGGACGAGCAGTACTTC.